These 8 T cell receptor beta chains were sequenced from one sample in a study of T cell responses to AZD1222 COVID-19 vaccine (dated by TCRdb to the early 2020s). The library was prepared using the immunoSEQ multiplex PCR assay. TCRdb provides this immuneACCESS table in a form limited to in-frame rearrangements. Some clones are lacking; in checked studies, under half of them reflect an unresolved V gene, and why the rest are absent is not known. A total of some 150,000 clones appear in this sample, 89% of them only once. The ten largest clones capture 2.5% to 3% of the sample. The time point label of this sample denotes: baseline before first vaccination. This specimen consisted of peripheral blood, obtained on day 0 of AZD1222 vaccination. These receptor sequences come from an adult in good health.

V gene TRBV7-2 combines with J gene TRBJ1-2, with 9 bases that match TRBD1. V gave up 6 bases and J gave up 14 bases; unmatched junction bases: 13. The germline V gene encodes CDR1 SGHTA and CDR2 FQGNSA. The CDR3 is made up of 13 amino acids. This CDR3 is CASSRGQGTGNTF. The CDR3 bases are TGTGCCAGCAGTCGTGGACAGGGGACCGGTAATACCTTC.

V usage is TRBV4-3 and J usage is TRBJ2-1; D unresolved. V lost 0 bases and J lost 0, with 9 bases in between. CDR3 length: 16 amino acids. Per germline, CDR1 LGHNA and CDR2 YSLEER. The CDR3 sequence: CASSQDLGSSYNEQFF. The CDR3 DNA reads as TGCGCCAGCAGCCAAGATCTGGGTAGCTCCTACAATGAGCAGTTCTTC.

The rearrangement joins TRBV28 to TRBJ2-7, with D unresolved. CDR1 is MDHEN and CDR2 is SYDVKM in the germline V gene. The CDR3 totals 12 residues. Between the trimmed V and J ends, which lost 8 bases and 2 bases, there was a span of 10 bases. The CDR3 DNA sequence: TGTGCCAGCGGTGTTAGACCCTACGAGCAGTACTTC. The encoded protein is CASGVRPYEQYF.

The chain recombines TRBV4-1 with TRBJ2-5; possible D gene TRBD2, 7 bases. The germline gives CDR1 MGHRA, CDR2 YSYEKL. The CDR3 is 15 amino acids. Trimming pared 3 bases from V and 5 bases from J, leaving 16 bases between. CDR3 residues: CASSQSWGGWETQYF. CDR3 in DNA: TGCGCCAGCAGCCAGAGTTGGGGGGGCTGGGAGACCCAGTACTTC.

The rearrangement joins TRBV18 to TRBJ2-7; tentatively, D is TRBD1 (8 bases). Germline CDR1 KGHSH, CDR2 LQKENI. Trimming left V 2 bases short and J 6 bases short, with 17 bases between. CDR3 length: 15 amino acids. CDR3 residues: CASSPLATGEGEQYF. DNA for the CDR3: TGTGCCAGCTCACCATTAGCGACAGGGGAGGGCGAGCAGTACTTC.

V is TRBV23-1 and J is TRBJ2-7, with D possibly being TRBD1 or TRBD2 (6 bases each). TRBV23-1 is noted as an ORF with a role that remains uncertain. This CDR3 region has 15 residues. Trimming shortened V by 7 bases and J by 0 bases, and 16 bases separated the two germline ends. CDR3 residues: CASIPRRDISYEQYF. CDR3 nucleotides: TGCGCCAGCATCCCAAGGAGGGACATCTCCTACGAGCAGTACTTC.

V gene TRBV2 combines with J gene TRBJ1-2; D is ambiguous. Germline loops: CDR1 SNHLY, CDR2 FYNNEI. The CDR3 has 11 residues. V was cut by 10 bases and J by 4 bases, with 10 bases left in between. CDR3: CATGRGYGYTF. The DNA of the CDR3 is TGTGCCACCGGCCGGGGCTATGGCTACACCTTC. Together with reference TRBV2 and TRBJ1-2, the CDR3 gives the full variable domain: EPEVTQTPSHQVTQMGQEVILRCVPISNHLYFYWYRQILGQKVEFLVSFYNNEISEKSEIFDDQFSVERPDGSNFTLKIRSTKLEDSAMYFCATGRGYGYTFGSGTRLTVV.

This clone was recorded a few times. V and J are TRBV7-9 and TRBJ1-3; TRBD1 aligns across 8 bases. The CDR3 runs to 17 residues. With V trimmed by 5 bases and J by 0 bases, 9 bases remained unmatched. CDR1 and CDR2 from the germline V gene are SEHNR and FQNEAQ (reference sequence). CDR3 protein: CASSPRQGISSGNTIYF. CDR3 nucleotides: TGTGCCAGCAGCCCTCGACAGGGGATCAGCTCTGGAAACACCATATATTTT.